One TCR beta chain is described in this entry. Treatment in this sample: about 20 received Ad26.COV2.S at low or high dose, single or two shots; about 5 received placebo; per-sample allocation not given. Collection of the samples took place on day 63 after the first injection of vaccine or placebo. Vaccine was an Ad26 vector expressing Wuhan-strain SARS-CoV-2 spike. V lost 2 bases, J lost 2 bases, and 17 bases lay in between. Germline V gives CDR1 SGDLS, CDR2 YYNGEE. This CDR3 spans 16 amino acids. This specimen comes from a study of Ad26.COV2.S vaccination and SARS-CoV-2 variants. Repertoires were generated with immunoSEQ multiplex PCR, while TCRdb's copy carries only in-frame clones and drops some. The repertoire consists of 350,000 to 500,000 clones, with roughly 91% occurring once and the leading ten covering around 4.5%.

The TCR comes from a person aged 18-65 years who received the Ad26.COV2.S COVID-19 vaccine or a placebo. The V and J genes are TRBV9 and TRBJ2-7; D remains ambiguous. Sequences were derived from peripheral blood, sampled in a trial of Ad26.COV2.S vaccine versus placebo. The DNA of the CDR3 is TGTGCCAGCAGCGTTTCCTTGGATCGGCCTACCTACGAGCAGTACTTC. It codes for CASSVSLDRPTYEQYF.